This TCR beta chain stems from a study of graft-versus-host responses after intestinal transplantation. Both intraepithelial and lamina propria lymphocytes were released by processing graft tissue. The germline V and J ends were trimmed by 0 bases and 1 base, with 13 bases remaining between them. The CDR3 has 17 amino acids. CDR1 is ENHRY, CDR2 SYGVKD, per germline. Generated by immunoSEQ multiplex PCR, the TCRdb table keeps only in-frame clones and is missing some. The table lists 15,000 to 25,000 clones, roughly 70% of them singletons. The sequencing here drew on ileum tissue, taken around 20 days after intestinal transplant. This receptor was taken from a human patient who received an intestinal transplant, so some T cells may come from the graft donor. The rearrangement joins TRBV10-3 to TRBJ2-1; D may be TRBD2 (5 bases). The CDR3 loop reads CAISESRGYWSYNEQFF. The CDR3, as DNA: TGTGCCATCAGTGAGTCCAGAGGGTACTGGTCCTACAATGAGCAGTTCTTC.